This T cell receptor (beta chain) was identified during a study of T-cell reconstitution after alpha-beta-depleted transplantation in children. Study-wide points: When one year had passed after transplant, most T-cell counts and diversity came from newly produced T cells.

The TCRbeta library was prepared with unique molecular identifiers. Each CDR3 protein is one row after TCRdb ran MiXCR on the PCR reads. The table lists hundreds of thousands of distinct CDR3 sequences, about an eighth of them singletons. In this sample, this clonotype turned up a few times. Its antigen is unknown. This CDR3 contains 15 residues. Germline CDR1 and CDR2: SGHRS and YFSETQ. V was trimmed by 5 bases and J by 10 bases, leaving 22 bases between them. The sequenced sample was PBMCs, obtained before TCRalphabeta/CD19-depleted stem cell transplant. The sequence derives from a girl aged 2 to 9 with congenital amegakaryocytic thrombocytopenia, due to receive a stem cell transplant. The chain recombines TRBV5-1 with TRBJ2-1; tentatively, D is TRBD1 (6 bases). The CDR3 here is CASREQGQTVEEQFF. CDR3 in DNA: TGCGCCAGCAGAGAACAGGGCCAGACTGTCGAAGAGCAGTTCTTC.